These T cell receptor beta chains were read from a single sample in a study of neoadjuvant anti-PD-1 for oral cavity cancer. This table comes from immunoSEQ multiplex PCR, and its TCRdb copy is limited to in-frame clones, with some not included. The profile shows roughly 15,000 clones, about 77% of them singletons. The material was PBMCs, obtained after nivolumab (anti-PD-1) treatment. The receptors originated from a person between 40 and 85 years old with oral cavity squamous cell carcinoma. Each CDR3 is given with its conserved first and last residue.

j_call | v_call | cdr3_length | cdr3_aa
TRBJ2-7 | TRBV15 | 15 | CATSRDIRETWEQYF
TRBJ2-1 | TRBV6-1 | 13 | CASNPTGGGEQFF
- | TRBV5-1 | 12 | CASSLAGGEQYF
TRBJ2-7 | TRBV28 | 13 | CASSFGSNYEQYF
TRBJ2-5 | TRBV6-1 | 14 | CASLWGGSQETQYF
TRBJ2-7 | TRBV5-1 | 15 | CASSSRRAGRNEQYF
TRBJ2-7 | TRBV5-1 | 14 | CASSEDYRAHEQYF
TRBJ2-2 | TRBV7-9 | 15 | CASSGWTGRPGELFF
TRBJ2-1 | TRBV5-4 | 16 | CASSFLKGGTYNEQFF
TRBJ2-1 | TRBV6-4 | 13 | CASSVSTMGEQFF
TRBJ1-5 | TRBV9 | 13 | CASSGGEGQPQHF
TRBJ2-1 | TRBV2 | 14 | CASSVELAPGEQFF
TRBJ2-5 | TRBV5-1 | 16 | CASSVTSAQYQETQYF
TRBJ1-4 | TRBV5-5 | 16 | CASSAFEGQLIEKLFF
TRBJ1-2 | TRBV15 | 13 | CATSTPNGHGYTF
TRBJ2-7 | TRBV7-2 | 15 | CASSTTGTSFYEQYF
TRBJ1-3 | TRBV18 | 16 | CASSPYNRGTGNTIYF
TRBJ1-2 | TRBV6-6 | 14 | CASSDDRGRVGYTF
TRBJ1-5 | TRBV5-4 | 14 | CASSLSGGNQPQHF
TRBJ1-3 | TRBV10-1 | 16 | CASTQRDRELGNTIYF
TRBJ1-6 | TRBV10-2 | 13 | CASSVGTDSPLHF
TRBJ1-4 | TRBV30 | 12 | CAWWRDSEKLFF
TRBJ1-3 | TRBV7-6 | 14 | CASSLPSSGNTIYF
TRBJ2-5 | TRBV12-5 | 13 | CASGLGLTETQYF
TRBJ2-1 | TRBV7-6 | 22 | CASSFWAYVTSGGAFGDNEQFF
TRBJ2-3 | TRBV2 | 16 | CASSDRLGGSTDTQYF